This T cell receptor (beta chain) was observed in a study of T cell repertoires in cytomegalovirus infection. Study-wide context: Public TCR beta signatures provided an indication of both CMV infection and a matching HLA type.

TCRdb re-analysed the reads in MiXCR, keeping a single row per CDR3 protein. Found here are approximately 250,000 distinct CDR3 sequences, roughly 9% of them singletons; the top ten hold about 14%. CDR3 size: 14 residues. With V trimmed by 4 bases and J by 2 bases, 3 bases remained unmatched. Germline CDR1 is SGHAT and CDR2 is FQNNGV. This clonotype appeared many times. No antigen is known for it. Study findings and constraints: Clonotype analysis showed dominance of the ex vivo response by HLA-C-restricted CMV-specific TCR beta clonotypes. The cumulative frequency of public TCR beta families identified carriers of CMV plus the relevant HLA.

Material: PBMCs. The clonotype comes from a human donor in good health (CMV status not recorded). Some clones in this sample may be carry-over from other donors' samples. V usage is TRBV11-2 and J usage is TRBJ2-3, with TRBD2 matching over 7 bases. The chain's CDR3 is CASSWGTTTDTQYF. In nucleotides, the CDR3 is TGTGCCAGCAGCTGGGGGACTACCACAGATACGCAGTATTTT.